Following are 19 T cell receptor beta chains from one sample sequenced in a study of blood T cells in healthy people across ages (dated by TCRdb to the mid-2010s). The library was produced with 5' RACE. The data were produced on an Illumina HiSeq 2500. A second roughly 7 to 12 cycle PCR used a sample-barcoded 5' primer and a J-beta primer mix. TCRdb reprocessing: public reads trimmed at Q25 with fastp, clones called with MiXCR, in-frame beta chains kept. Each CDR3 protein gets just one entry, which takes the most common genes and DNA from the rows behind it. This sample comprises 1 million to 1.2 million distinct CDR3 sequences, about two fifths of them detected only once. Together, the top ten hold under 15% of the sample. The source material was blood. These receptors all come from a man aged 18 to 29 in good health.

In this sample, this clonotype turned up many times. The V call is TRBV6-6, the J call TRBJ2-1; 7 bases align to TRBD1. Germline CDR1 is MNHNY and CDR2 is SVGAGI (reference sequence). The CDR3 runs 15 residues. V gave up 6 bases and J gave up 4 bases; unmatched junction bases: 9. In DNA form, the CDR3 reads TGTGCCAGCAGACCCGGGACAGAAGGTTACAATGAGCAGTTCTTC. It yields the protein CASRPGTEGYNEQFF.

The gene calls are TRBV4-3 and TRBJ1-1; D is unclear. CDR3 length: 15 amino acids. Germline CDR1 is LGHNA and CDR2 is YSLEER. Trimming took off 0 bases at V and 1 base at J, with 9 bases between the two ends. CDR3 residues: CASSQDPVRNTEAFF. The CDR3 nucleotides read TGCGCCAGCAGCCAAGACCCGGTCAGGAACACTGAAGCTTTCTTT.

This clonotype was counted a few times. The J gene is TRBJ1-2, the V gene TRBV7-2, with D maybe TRBD1 (5 bases). Germline CDR1 is SGHTA and CDR2 is FQGNSA. The CDR3 is 15 amino acids. The V end was cut by 1 base, the J end by 4 bases, with 13 bases between. In nucleotides, the CDR3 is TGTGCCAGCAGCTTAGAATCAGGGCAGGGCTATGGCTACACCTTC. Its protein product is CASSLESGQGYGYTF.

This chain joins TRBV19 and TRBJ1-1, with D unresolved. V was pared by 1 base and J by 1 base, with 7 bases between. The CDR3 spans 14 residues. CDR1 is LNHDA and CDR2 is SQIVND in the germline V gene (reference sequence). CDR3 bases: TGTGCCAGTAGTATAGCTCCGGCGAACACTGAAGCTTTCTTT. Encoded protein: CASSIAPANTEAFF.

This clonotype was recorded at least ten times. The genes are TRBV5-1 and TRBJ2-6; D call uncertain. The CDR3 runs to 16 residues. Trimming removed 0 bases at V and 0 bases at J, with 7 bases between. Looked up from germline, CDR1 is SGHRS and CDR2 is YFSETQ. The CDR3 sequence: CASSLVRTSGANVLTF. CDR3 in DNA: TGCGCCAGCAGCTTGGTTCGGACCTCTGGGGCCAACGTCCTGACTTTC.

As regards this clonotype: A much larger clone is a single base away; this may be a read error. The gene calls are TRBV28 and TRBJ2-5; no definite D call. The germline gives CDR1 MDHEN, CDR2 SYDVKM. The CDR3 length is 12 residues. The CDR3 sequence: CTSSAAQETQYF. In nucleotides, the CDR3 is TGTACCAGCAGCGCGGCCCAAGAGACCCAGTACTTC.

The chain combines TRBV6-2 or TRBV6-3 with TRBJ2-1; D tentatively reads TRBD1 or TRBD2 (6 bases each). CDR3 length: 17 residues. Germline-derived CDR1 and CDR2 are MNHEY and SVGEGT. V was trimmed by 7 bases and J by 4 bases, leaving 23 bases between them. CDR3 in DNA: TGTGCCAGCACTTTACGGATTAGGGGGGCGCCTTACAATGAGCAGTTCTTC. Translating it yields CASTLRIRGAPYNEQFF.

This sequence joins TRBV4-2 and TRBJ2-2; no firm D call. The V gene's germline CDR1 is LGHNA and CDR2 YNFKEQ. This CDR3 comprises 14 residues. Trimming took 3 bases from V and 1 from J, leaving 6 bases between them. CDR3 sequence: CASSHPENTGELFF. As DNA, the CDR3 is TGTGCCAGCAGCCACCCTGAGAACACCGGGGAGCTGTTTTTT.

The chain has TRBV20-1 and TRBJ1-1; D gene ambiguous. The germline V gene has CDR1 DFQATT and CDR2 SNEGSKA (reference sequence). The CDR3 is 15 amino acids. The germline V and J ends were trimmed by 0 bases and 1 base, with 12 bases remaining between them. CDR3 DNA: TGCAGTGCTAGAGATGTAAGGGCCCCGAACACTGAAGCTTTCTTT. Residues: CSARDVRAPNTEAFF.

In DNA, the CDR3 is TGCAGTGCCCCAGGGGGGACAGCGGAGTACTATGGCTACACCTTC. It is translated as CSAPGGTAEYYGYTF. The chain recombines TRBV20-1 with TRBJ1-2, with 7 bases identical to TRBD1. V gave up 6 bases and J gave up 3 bases; unmatched junction bases: 13. The V gene's germline CDR1 is DFQATT and CDR2 SNEGSKA (reference sequence). This CDR3 has 15 residues.

This clonotype was seen just once. The chain couples TRBV7-8 to TRBJ1-5, with D possibly matching TRBD1 (5 bases). Trimming took 5 bases from V and 4 from J, leaving 21 bases between them. The germline V gene has CDR1 SGHVS and CDR2 FQNEAQ. The CDR3 loop spans 17 amino acids. CDR3 coding DNA: TGTGCCAGCAGCCCCCAAGGGGCCGGGGGAAATAATCAGCCCCAGCATTTT. Translation: CASSPQGAGGNNQPQHF.

This clonotype was seen a few times. The rearrangement joins TRBV20-1 to TRBJ1-1; the match to TRBD1 covers 9 bases. V trimming: 6 bases; J trimming: 0 bases; junction bases outside the gene matches: 5. Germline CDR1 DFQATT, CDR2 SNEGSKA (reference sequence). The CDR3 has 14 amino acids. The CDR3 is CSATQGAVNTEAFF. The CDR3 bases are TGCAGTGCAACACAGGGGGCGGTGAACACTGAAGCTTTCTTT.

This clonotype was seen more than once but under ten times. V usage is TRBV12-3 or TRBV12-4 and J usage is TRBJ2-4; possible D gene TRBD1, 6 bases. Trimming removed 5 bases from V and 13 bases from J, with 18 bases in between. This CDR3 spans 13 amino acids. CDR3 sequence (DNA): TGTGCCAGCAGTGTGGTACCCAGGGGTGAGCAGTACTTC. This codes for CASSVVPRGEQYF.

V is TRBV27 and J is TRBJ2-1, with TRBD2 identical over 8 bases. The CDR3 length is 16 residues. From germline, CDR1 is MNHEY and CDR2 SMNVEV (reference sequence). V was clipped by 3 bases and J by 7 bases; unmatched bases: 11. The CDR3 region has the DNA TGTGCCAGCAGTTTCCAGCGGGAGACCGAGTGGAATGAGCAGTTCTTC. Its protein is CASSFQRETEWNEQFF.

The chain links TRBV4-1 to TRBJ1-5, with unresolved D. The CDR3 runs 13 residues. CDR1 is MGHRA and CDR2 is YSYEKL in the germline V gene. Trimming removed 4 bases at V and 7 bases at J, with 11 bases between. For the CDR3, the DNA is TGCGCCAGCAGCCGAATGGAGGGACAGCCCCAGCATTTT. Translation gives CASSRMEGQPQHF.

This clonotype was seen more than once but under ten times. The chain has TRBV20-1 and TRBJ2-7, with a possible D match to TRBD1 (6 bases). Germline V lookup: CDR1 DFQATT, CDR2 SNEGSKA (reference sequence). Between the trimmed V and J ends, which lost 1 base and 4 bases, there was a span of 14 bases. CDR3 length: 14 residues. CDR3 residues: CSARGGDKKYEQYF. CDR3 bases: TGCAGTGCTAGAGGAGGGGACAAAAAATACGAGCAGTACTTC.

The chain has TRBV27 and TRBJ2-6, with D uncertain. The germline V gene encodes CDR1 MNHEY and CDR2 SMNVEV (reference sequence). The CDR3 contains 17 residues. V was cut by 2 bases and J by 2 bases, with 13 bases left in between. In nucleotides, the CDR3 is TGTGCCAGCAGTTTAGGCTACCGGGCTGCTGGGGCCAACGTCCTGACTTTC. Translated, it gives CASSLGYRAAGANVLTF.

This clonotype was recorded many times. The rearrangement uses TRBV4-2 and TRBJ1-2, with D maybe TRBD1 (5 bases). The germline gives CDR1 LGHNA, CDR2 YNFKEQ. This CDR3 comprises 15 residues. Trimming left V 0 bases short and J 2 bases short, with 10 bases between. CDR3 nucleotides: TGTGCCAGCAGCCAAGATAGGGGAGTCAACTATGGCTACACCTTC. Protein: CASSQDRGVNYGYTF.

This clonotype was picked up a small number of times. The DNA for the CDR3 is TGTGCCAGCAGTGAAAGGACAAATGAGCAGTTCTTC. Translated, it gives CASSERTNEQFF. J is TRBJ2-1 and V is TRBV2; tentatively, D is TRBD1 (5 bases). Germline CDR1 and CDR2: SNHLY and FYNNEI. The CDR3 length is 12 residues. The V gene lost 2 bases and the J gene lost 7 bases, with 6 bases spanning the gap.